The 27 T cell receptor beta chains reported below all come from one sample, sequenced in a study of blood T cell repertoires in COVID-19. This table comes from immunoSEQ multiplex PCR, and its TCRdb copy is limited to in-frame clones, with some not included. The sample lists about 350,000 clones; about nine tenths were seen once. Sample: PBMCs or T cells enriched from blood (not recorded which). These receptors all come from a woman in her 30s who had been exposed to COVID-19.

The J gene is TRBJ2-7, the V gene TRBV19, with 9 nucleotides matching TRBD2. CDR1 and CDR2 from the germline V gene are LNHDA and SQIVND (reference sequence). This CDR3 contains 14 residues. Trimming removed 4 bases from V and 4 bases from J; junction bases left unmatched: 5. The CDR3 DNA is TGTGCCAGTAGTAAGCTAGCGGGAATGTACGAGCAGTACTTC. Amino acid sequence: CASSKLAGMYEQYF.

The J gene is TRBJ1-1, the V gene TRBV7-8, with 7 positions matching TRBD1. V shed 5 bases and J 9 bases; nucleotides not matched to a gene: 6. Germline CDR1 and CDR2: SGHVS and FQNEAQ. This CDR3 has 12 residues. In DNA form, the CDR3 reads TGTGCCAGCAGCCAACAGGGGCTTAAAGCTTTCTTT. It codes for CASSQQGLKAFF.

The rearrangement uses TRBV7-9 and TRBJ2-5; D perhaps matches TRBD2 (6 bases). CDR1 is SEHNR and CDR2 is FQNEAQ in the germline V gene (reference sequence). This CDR3 is built from 13 residues. V was clipped by 8 bases and J by 5 bases, with 15 bases between them. CDR3 DNA sequence: TGTGCCAGCGTGCGGGGTGTGGGGGAGACCCAGTACTTC. It specifies CASVRGVGETQYF.

The chain has TRBV5-1 and TRBJ1-5; 7 nucleotides match TRBD1. The CDR3 is 16 residues long. Germline V gene data show CDR1 as SGHRS and CDR2 as YFSETQ. Unmatched junction bases numbered 7, after V lost 1 base and J lost 3 bases. The CDR3 loop reads CASSLTPTGNNQPQHF. CDR3 nucleotides: TGCGCCAGCAGCTTGACCCCGACAGGGAACAATCAGCCCCAGCATTTT.

This clone was observed a handful of times. The chain joins TRBV5-5 to TRBJ1-2; 8 positions match TRBD1. CDR1 and CDR2 (germline): SGHKS, YYEKEE (reference sequence). The junction had 5 bases not matched to a gene; V was cut back by 4 bases and J by 3 bases. The CDR3 spans 14 residues. CDR3 in DNA: TGTGCCAGCAGCCCGCAGGGGGCGGACTATGGCTACACCTTC. Amino acids: CASSPQGADYGYTF. The full variable domain, its missing parts supplied by reference TRBV5-5 and TRBJ1-2, is DAGVTQSPTHLIKTRGQQVTLRCSPISGHKSVSWYQQVLGQGPQFIFQYYEKEERGRGNFPDRFSARQFPNYSSELNVNALLLGDSALYLCASSPQGADYGYTFGSGTRLTVV.

This clone was seen a single time. V gene TRBV11-3 combines with J gene TRBJ1-2; 7 bases line up with TRBD1. Losses at the gene ends were 5 bases for V and 2 bases for J; bases not matched to a gene: 2. Germline assignment: CDR1 SGHNT and CDR2 YENEEA. The CDR3 has 13 residues. The CDR3 DNA reads as TGTGCCAGCAGCGAGGGGGCCAACTATGGCTACACCTTC. Protein: CASSEGANYGYTF.

This clone was seen just once. The gene calls are TRBV11-2 and TRBJ2-7; D is unclear. The CDR3 has 17 amino acids. V lost 1 base and J lost 0, with 16 bases in between. Germline lookup yields CDR1 SGHAT and CDR2 FQNNGV. The CDR3 is CASSLVWAAQSSYEQYF. CDR3 DNA: TGTGCCAGCAGCTTAGTATGGGCAGCCCAAAGCTCCTACGAGCAGTACTTC.

The genes are TRBV5-4 and TRBJ2-1; tentatively, D is TRBD1 (5 bases). The germline V gene has CDR1 SGHNT and CDR2 YYREEE (reference sequence). The V end was cut by 0 bases, the J end by 11 bases, with 12 bases between. This CDR3 is built from 13 residues. The CDR3 bases are TGTGCCAGCAGCTTGGGGACACAATTACAGCAGTTCTTC. This codes for CASSLGTQLQQFF.

CDR3 in DNA: TGTGCCAGCAGTCTTAGCGGGATTAAGTCCTACGAGCAGTACTTC. As protein: CASSLSGIKSYEQYF. The rearrangement links TRBV28 to TRBJ2-7, with 8 bases identical to TRBD2. The CDR3 runs to 15 residues. The germline gives CDR1 MDHEN, CDR2 SYDVKM. J lost 1 base, V lost 5 bases, and 7 bases had no gene match.

The chain joins TRBV14 to TRBJ2-5; D may be TRBD2 (6 bases). Germline CDR1 and CDR2: SGHDN and FVKESK. This CDR3 spans 16 amino acids. V lost 5 bases and J lost 4, with 20 bases in between. The CDR3 sequence is CASSRRDPQEGETQYF. In DNA form, the CDR3 reads TGTGCCAGCAGCAGACGGGACCCCCAGGAGGGAGAGACCCAGTACTTC.

This rearrangement joins TRBV9 to TRBJ2-5; 7 bases agree with TRBD2. The CDR3 sequence is 15 residues long. CDR1 is SGDLS, CDR2 YYNGEE, per germline. The V gene end was trimmed by 2 bases and the J gene end by 3 bases; junction bases not matched to a gene: 7. The CDR3 region is CASSVHSGTKETQYF. The CDR3 bases are TGTGCCAGCAGCGTCCACAGCGGGACCAAAGAGACCCAGTACTTC.

This rearrangement joins TRBV30 to TRBJ2-1, with D tentatively TRBD2 (6 bases). V lost 8 bases, J lost 2 bases, and 19 bases lay in between. CDR3 length: 15 residues. The germline V gene encodes CDR1 GTSNPN and CDR2 SVGIG (reference sequence). CDR3 in DNA: TGTGCCCTCAAGCATCGGGACTGGACCTACAATGAGCAGTTCTTC. Its protein product is CALKHRDWTYNEQFF.

The CDR3 loop is CAISVGDSGRHQPQHF. CDR3 DNA: TGTGCCATCAGTGTGGGGGACTCAGGGCGACATCAGCCCCAGCATTTT. The V call is TRBV10-3, the J call TRBJ1-5, with TRBD1 as a possible D gene (5 bases). V was clipped by 4 bases and J by 5 bases, with 18 bases between them. CDR3 size: 16 residues. Germline CDR1 is ENHRY and CDR2 is SYGVKD.

The J gene is TRBJ1-2, the V gene TRBV27; 11 positions match TRBD1. Germline loops: CDR1 MNHEY, CDR2 SMNVEV (reference sequence). The V segment lost 5 bases and the J segment 8 bases; nucleotides outside the gene matches: 4. This CDR3 is 13 amino acids long. The CDR3 loop reads CASSRTGGRGYTF. Here the CDR3 DNA reads TGTGCCAGCAGTCGGACAGGGGGCCGCGGCTACACCTTC.

The rearrangement joins TRBV11-2 to TRBJ1-2; 9 bases are a match to TRBD1. With V trimmed by 5 bases and J by 8 bases, 9 bases remained unmatched. The length of the CDR3 is 14 residues. Per the germline V gene, CDR1 is SGHAT and CDR2 is FQNNGV. The CDR3 sequence: CASSPKGTGRGYTF. CDR3 in DNA: TGTGCCAGCAGCCCAAAGGGGACAGGGCGCGGCTACACCTTC.

This clone was seen only a few times. The CDR3 loop reads CASSPGGAKNIQYF. The CDR3 DNA is TGTGCCAGCAGTCCCGGAGGAGCCAAAAACATTCAGTACTTC. V usage is TRBV28 and J usage is TRBJ2-4; weak D call: TRBD2 (5 bases). The V end lost 5 bases, the J end lost 0 bases, and 8 bases lay between the germline ends. CDR1 MDHEN and CDR2 SYDVKM come from the germline V gene. The CDR3 runs to 14 residues.

V gene TRBV4-1 combines with J gene TRBJ2-1, with 16 bases aligning to TRBD2. The V gene end was trimmed by 5 bases and the J gene end by 5 bases; junction bases not matched to a gene: 15. The germline CDR1 and CDR2 sequences are MGHRA and YSYEKL. The CDR3 covers 20 residues. The CDR3 coding sequence is TGCGCCAGCAGCACCGCTCCCGGGACTAGCGGGAGGGCTGGAGACAATGAGCAGTTCTTC. Translated: CASSTAPGTSGRAGDNEQFF.

This clone was seen a few times. The chain carries TRBV28 and TRBJ1-1; TRBD1 is a possible D gene (6 bases). The germline CDR1 and CDR2 sequences are MDHEN and SYDVKM. The CDR3 covers 15 residues. The germline V and J ends were trimmed by 3 bases and 1 base, with 12 bases remaining between them. CDR3: CASSFRQAQNTEAFF. DNA for the CDR3: TGTGCCAGCAGTTTTCGACAGGCTCAGAACACTGAAGCTTTCTTT.

The rearrangement links TRBV12-5 to TRBJ1-5; D remains ambiguous. Germline assignment: CDR1 LGHNT and CDR2 FRNRAP. V was trimmed by 3 bases and J by 3 bases, leaving 9 bases between them. This CDR3 spans 14 amino acids. The chain's CDR3 is CASGFPGTNQPQHF. CDR3 coding DNA: TGTGCTAGTGGTTTCCCGGGAACCAATCAGCCCCAGCATTTT.

The gene calls are TRBV9 and TRBJ2-2; D remains ambiguous. CDR1 and CDR2 from the germline V gene are SGDLS and YYNGEE. The CDR3 is 13 residues long. Deletions cut 6 bases from V and 6 bases from J, with 12 bases between. The CDR3 spells CASTMQLSGELFF. Written as DNA, the CDR3 is TGTGCCAGCACCATGCAGTTATCCGGGGAGCTGTTTTTT.

CDR3 amino acids: CASSLLSRDTEAFF. CDR3 DNA: TGCGCCAGCAGCCTCCTGAGCAGGGACACTGAAGCTTTCTTT. The chain recombines TRBV5-1 with TRBJ1-1; D may be TRBD1 (5 bases). The germline gives CDR1 SGHRS, CDR2 YFSETQ. CDR3 length equals 14 residues. With 4 bases removed from V and 3 bases from J, the gap between germline ends came to 13 bases.

The gene calls are TRBV7-9 and TRBJ1-1; D gene ambiguous. The CDR3 is 11 amino acids. V was cut by 10 bases and J by 6 bases, with 12 bases left in between. Germline values: CDR1 SEHNR, CDR2 FQNEAQ (reference sequence). CDR3 sequence reads: CAMARMAEAFF. The CDR3 bases are TGTGCCATGGCGAGGATGGCTGAAGCTTTCTTT.

This clone has just one count. This chain uses TRBV2 with TRBJ1-2; perhaps TRBD1 as D (5 bases). Germline V lookup: CDR1 SNHLY, CDR2 FYNNEI. This CDR3 comprises 12 residues. Trimming removed 8 bases at V and 8 bases at J, with 15 bases between. CDR3 region: CASSTHGGGYTF. As DNA, the CDR3 is TGTGCCAGCTCAACCCACGGGGGAGGCTACACCTTC.

The V call is TRBV29-1, the J call TRBJ2-5; the match to TRBD2 covers 11 bases. This CDR3 region has 14 residues. Trimming at V came to 2 bases and at J to 3 bases, leaving 2 bases not matched to a gene. Germline CDR1 SQVTM, CDR2 ANQGSEA. CDR3 residues: CSVEPGLAEETQYF. DNA for the CDR3: TGCAGCGTTGAACCGGGACTAGCGGAAGAGACCCAGTACTTC.

The V call is TRBV2, the J call TRBJ1-5; TRBD1 aligns across 10 bases. Germline V CDR1 and CDR2: SNHLY, FYNNEI. J lost 3 bases, V lost 2 bases, and 7 bases had no gene match. This CDR3 is 17 amino acids long. CDR3 protein: CASSENPGTGVNQPQHF. The CDR3 nucleotides read TGTGCCAGCAGTGAAAACCCCGGGACAGGGGTCAATCAGCCCCAGCATTTT.

This clone has only a few counts. The J gene is TRBJ2-7, the V gene TRBV10-2; 7 bases align to TRBD2. The junction had 6 bases not matched to a gene; V was cut back by 5 bases and J by 5 bases. The germline V gene has CDR1 WSHSY and CDR2 SAAADI. This CDR3 region has 13 residues. The CDR3 bases are TGCGCCAGCAGTCCAGGACTAGTCCACGAGCAGTACTTC. Amino acid sequence: CASSPGLVHEQYF.

The rearrangement links TRBV5-1 to TRBJ1-2; no firm D call. V was cut by 1 base and J by 1 base, with 8 bases left in between. CDR1 is SGHRS and CDR2 is YFSETQ in the germline V gene. This CDR3 is built from 14 residues. The CDR3 here is CASSLSGGNYGYTF. The CDR3, as DNA: TGCGCCAGCAGCTTGAGCGGAGGTAACTATGGCTACACCTTC. Complete variable domain (other parts from reference TRBV5-1 and TRBJ1-2): KAGVTQTPRYLIKTRGQQVTLSCSPISGHRSVSWYQQTPGQGLQFLFEYFSETQRNKGNFPGRFSGRQFSNSRSEMNVSTLELGDSALYLCASSLSGGNYGYTFGSGTRLTVV.